One and the same sample provided the 29 T cell receptor beta chains below, sequenced in a study of blood T cell repertoires in COVID-19. Repertoires were generated with immunoSEQ multiplex PCR, while TCRdb's copy carries only in-frame clones and drops some. Here the sample spans tens of thousands of clones, 91% being singletons. Sequenced: peripheral blood. The receptors stem from a woman older than 75 with acute or convalescent COVID-19.

The chain carries TRBV2 and TRBJ1-1; possible D gene TRBD1, 6 bases. Trimming removed 0 bases at V and 4 bases at J, with 9 bases between. The CDR3 covers 14 residues. Looked up from germline, CDR1 is SNHLY and CDR2 is FYNNEI. The CDR3 DNA follows: TGTGCCAGCAGTGAAGCGCGAGGGGGCACTGAAGCTTTCTTT. This translates into CASSEARGGTEAFF.

V is TRBV10-3 and J is TRBJ1-5; 8 nucleotides agree with TRBD1. Germline V lookup: CDR1 ENHRY, CDR2 SYGVKD. CDR3 size: 14 residues. Trimming at V came to 3 bases and at J to 6 bases, leaving 4 bases not matched to a gene. The CDR3, as DNA: TGTGCCATCAGTGAAGGGCAGGGGGCTCAGCCCCAGCATTTT. Translation gives CAISEGQGAQPQHF.

This chain links TRBV5-6 with TRBJ1-4; 11 bases map to TRBD1. The CDR3 spans 19 residues. Trimming removed 4 bases from V and 11 bases from J; junction bases left unmatched: 22. Germline V lookup: CDR1 SGHDT, CDR2 YYEEEE. CDR3 sequence (DNA): TGTGCCAGCAGCGGTGGACAGGGGGCCGGTCGCGGCCCCTCGTGGAAACTGTTTTTT. Translating it yields CASSGGQGAGRGPSWKLFF. The whole variable domain, filled in from reference TRBV5-6 and TRBJ1-4, reads DAGVTQSPTHLIKTRGQQVTLRCSPKSGHDTVSWYQQALGQGPQFIFQYYEEEERQRGNFPDRFSGHQFPNYSSELNVNALLLGDSALYLCASSGGQGAGRGPSWKLFFGSGTQLSVL.

V and J are TRBV14 and TRBJ1-2; tentative D call: TRBD1 (5 bases). CDR3 length equals 14 residues. Germline V gene data show CDR1 as SGHDN and CDR2 as FVKESK. Trimming pared 1 base from V and 2 bases from J, leaving 8 bases between. This chain's CDR3 is CASSQGRANYGYTF. The CDR3 nucleotides read TGTGCCAGCAGCCAAGGCAGGGCCAACTATGGCTACACCTTC. Looking up the rest from reference TRBV14 and TRBJ1-2 gives the full variable domain: EAGVTQFPSHSVIEKGQTVTLRCDPISGHDNLYWYRRVMGKEIKFLLHFVKESKQDESGMPNNRFLAERTGGTYSTLKVQPAELEDSGVYFCASSQGRANYGYTFGSGTRLTVV.

CDR3 nucleotides: TGTGCCAGCAGCCTGGGTGGGGGCCTAAACACCGGGGAGCTGTTTTTT. Encoded protein: CASSLGGGLNTGELFF. The chain joins TRBV5-6 to TRBJ2-2; D is perhaps TRBD1 (6 bases). CDR3 size: 16 residues. Trimming pared 4 bases from V and 2 bases from J, leaving 15 bases between. Germline assignment: CDR1 SGHDT and CDR2 YYEEEE.

This rearrangement joins TRBV18 to TRBJ2-1, with 8 bases matching TRBD2. The CDR3 contains 19 residues. V was clipped by 3 bases and J by 2 bases; unmatched bases: 15. The germline V gene encodes CDR1 KGHSH and CDR2 LQKENI. The CDR3 region has the DNA TGTGCCAGCTCACCCCGCGGAGTTAGCGGGGCGTCCACCTACAATGAGCAGTTCTTC. This codes for CASSPRGVSGASTYNEQFF.

This clone was recorded once. The chain recombines TRBV6-5 with TRBJ1-5, with TRBD1 identical over 7 bases. The germline gives CDR1 MNHEY, CDR2 SVGAGI. CDR3 length: 12 amino acids. Trimming cost V 7 bases and J 6 bases; bases outside gene matches: 3. For the CDR3, the DNA is TGTGCCAGCAATCAGGGGGGTCAGCCCCAGCATTTT. Translation: CASNQGGQPQHF.

The chain links TRBV19 to TRBJ2-4, with 10 bases aligning to TRBD1. Germline V gene sequence: CDR1 LNHDA, CDR2 SQIVND (reference sequence). This CDR3 spans 19 amino acids. V gave up 5 bases and J gave up 5 bases; unmatched junction bases: 18. The CDR3 sequence is CASSLAAGTGVPFQNIQYF. For the CDR3, the DNA is TGTGCCAGTAGTTTAGCAGCCGGGACAGGGGTTCCCTTCCAAAACATTCAGTACTTC.

The chain has TRBV2 and TRBJ1-3, with 7 bases aligning to TRBD1. J lost 0 bases, V lost 6 bases, and 5 bases had no gene match. There are 15 residues in the CDR3. Looked up from germline, CDR1 is SNHLY and CDR2 is FYNNEI. CDR3 region: CASRLDRASGNTIYF. DNA of the CDR3: TGTGCCAGCAGGCTCGACAGGGCCTCTGGAAACACCATATATTTT.

The chain combines TRBV6-5 with TRBJ1-5; D unclear. The CDR3 loop spans 14 amino acids. V lost 11 bases and J lost 0, with 14 bases in between. Looked up from germline, CDR1 is MNHEY and CDR2 is SVGAGI. The DNA for the CDR3 is TGTGCCGCCGGGAGGGCCCATAGCAATCAGCCCCAGCATTTT. It specifies CAAGRAHSNQPQHF.

This clone has just a few counts. The chain recombines TRBV5-4 with TRBJ1-2; maybe TRBD1 (5 bases). V was clipped by 2 bases and J by 6 bases, with 17 bases between them. The CDR3 runs to 15 residues. The germline CDR1 and CDR2 sequences are SGHNT and YYREEE (reference sequence). CDR3 region: CASSFGVQGGHGYTF. The CDR3 DNA is TGTGCCAGCAGCTTCGGCGTTCAGGGAGGGCATGGCTACACCTTC.

This sequence joins TRBV29-1 and TRBJ1-2; 8 bases are a match to TRBD1. Germline trimming cut 0 bases from V and 3 bases from J; bases unmatched to any gene: 3. The CDR3 sequence is 14 residues long. From germline, CDR1 is SQVTM and CDR2 ANQGSEA. The DNA of the CDR3 is TGCAGCGTTGAAGATCCCAGGGGGCACTATGGCTACACCTTC. Translated: CSVEDPRGHYGYTF. The full variable domain, rest sourced from reference TRBV29-1 and TRBJ1-2, is SAVISQKPSRDICQRGTSLTIQCQVDSQVTMMFWYRQQPGQSLTLIATANQGSEATYESGFVIDKFPISRPNLTFSTLTVSNMSPEDSSIYLCSVEDPRGHYGYTFGSGTRLTVV.

The count of this clone is one. The genes are TRBV3-1 (or the pseudogene TRBV3-2) and TRBJ1-2, with 7 bases fitting TRBD1. The trim removed 5 bases at V and 8 bases at J, leaving 17 bases unmatched. The CDR3 covers 16 residues. Germline CDR1 reads LGHDT; CDR2 reads YNNKEL (reference sequence). The CDR3 DNA reads TGTGCCAGCAGCATCCAGTCGGGACTTCAAGGGGGCGGCTACACCTTC. The encoded protein is CASSIQSGLQGGGYTF.

V is TRBV10-2 and J is TRBJ2-2; D may be TRBD2 (5 bases). In germline, CDR1 is WSHSY, CDR2 SAAADI. This CDR3 is 13 amino acids long. The V end lost 5 bases, the J end lost 5 bases, and 9 bases lay between the germline ends. CDR3 sequence reads: CASSFSGTGELFF. Here the CDR3 DNA reads TGCGCCAGCAGTTTTTCGGGGACCGGGGAGCTGTTTTTT.

The rearrangement links TRBV4-2 to TRBJ2-5, with D possibly being TRBD1 (6 bases). V lost 3 bases and J 5 bases, leaving 13 bases between the germline ends. CDR3 size: 14 residues. Germline V gene sequence: CDR1 LGHNA, CDR2 YNFKEQ. The CDR3 coding sequence is TGTGCCAGCAGCCACCGGGACACAGGGGAGACCCAGTACTTC. Its protein product is CASSHRDTGETQYF.

V gene TRBV12-3 or TRBV12-4 combines with J gene TRBJ1-1; TRBD1 is a possible D gene (6 bases). The V gene lost 3 bases and the J gene lost 4 bases, with 9 bases spanning the gap. CDR3 size: 13 residues. The CDR3 reads CASSFRGTTEAFF. CDR3 DNA sequence: TGTGCCAGCAGTTTTAGGGGGACCACTGAAGCTTTCTTT.

The chain couples TRBV6-6 to TRBJ1-5, with a possible D match to TRBD1 (5 bases). Trimming took 6 bases from V and 6 from J, leaving 15 bases between them. Germline CDR1 is MNHNY and CDR2 is SVGAGI (reference sequence). The length of the CDR3 is 14 residues. DNA for the CDR3: TGTGCCAGCAGCCACGGGAGGGGCGGTCAGCCCCAGCATTTT. Its translation is CASSHGRGGQPQHF.

The chain carries TRBV30 and TRBJ2-1; D call uncertain. The CDR3 covers 13 residues. Deletions cut 4 bases from V and 2 bases from J, with 9 bases between. Germline CDR1 reads GTSNPN; CDR2 reads SVGIG (reference sequence). The CDR3 region has the DNA TGTGCCTGGAACAGCAGGACCTACAATGAGCAGTTCTTC. This sequence encodes CAWNSRTYNEQFF.

This chain connects TRBV27 to TRBJ1-6; 9 nucleotides match TRBD1. Germline CDR1 MNHEY, CDR2 SMNVEV (reference sequence). CDR3 length: 19 residues. J gave up 10 bases and V 6 bases, and 22 bases lay outside the gene matches. CDR3 protein: CASSRDRVRTGNFRSPLHF. CDR3 nucleotides: TGTGCCAGCAGCCGGGACAGGGTTAGGACCGGGAATTTTAGGTCACCCCTCCACTTT.

The chain uses TRBV19 and TRBJ2-7, with 7 bases that match TRBD1. The germline gives CDR1 LNHDA, CDR2 SQIVND (reference sequence). V shed 3 bases and J 5 bases; nucleotides not matched to a gene: 4. The CDR3 sequence is 13 residues long. CDR3 sequence reads: CASSIFTGDEQYF. The CDR3 DNA reads TGTGCCAGTAGTATTTTCACAGGGGACGAGCAGTACTTC.

This clone has only one observation. The chain couples TRBV9 to TRBJ1-3; TRBD1 agrees at 7 bases. The CDR3 consists of 15 residues. Germline trimming cut 0 bases from V and 3 bases from J; bases unmatched to any gene: 3. The germline V gene has CDR1 SGDLS and CDR2 YYNGEE. CDR3 in DNA: TGTGCCAGCAGCGTAGAAGGACAGGATGGAAACACCATATATTTT. It is translated as CASSVEGQDGNTIYF.

The chain is built from TRBV7-2 and TRBJ2-1; 7 bases are a match to TRBD1. CDR1 is SGHTA and CDR2 is FQGNSA in the germline V gene. Trimming took 5 bases from V and 2 from J; bases not matched to a gene: 6. CDR3 size: 15 residues. CDR3 sequence: CASSQMTGPYNEQFF. CDR3 bases: TGTGCCAGCAGCCAGATGACAGGGCCCTACAATGAGCAGTTCTTC.

The chain carries TRBV7-3 and TRBJ2-1; TRBD1 aligns across 8 bases. This CDR3 is built from 15 residues. The trim removed 5 bases at V and 9 bases at J, leaving 12 bases unmatched. Germline V gives CDR1 SGHTA, CDR2 FQGTGA. The CDR3 here is CASSPVGRGRGEQFF. Written as DNA, the CDR3 is TGTGCCAGCAGCCCCGTCGGCAGGGGGCGGGGTGAGCAGTTCTTC. Full variable domain (rest looked up from reference TRBV7-3 and TRBJ2-1): GAGVSQTPSNKVTEKGKYVELRCDPISGHTALYWYRQSLGQGPEFLIYFQGTGAADDSGLPNDRFFAVRPEGSVSTLKIQRTERGDSAVYLCASSPVGRGRGEQFFGPGTRLTVL.

V gene TRBV19 combines with J gene TRBJ2-4; weak D call: TRBD2 (5 bases). This CDR3 region has 14 residues. V was pared by 1 base and J by 10 bases, with 14 bases between. Germline-derived CDR1 and CDR2 are LNHDA and SQIVND (reference sequence). In nucleotides, the CDR3 is TGTGCCAGTAGTATAGTCGGGATTGAGACGATTCAGTACTTC. Translation gives CASSIVGIETIQYF.

This clone has a handful of counts. V and J are TRBV5-5 and TRBJ1-2; 7 bases map to TRBD1. Germline V gene data show CDR1 as SGHKS and CDR2 as YYEKEE (reference sequence). The CDR3 runs 13 residues. Trimming cost V 6 bases and J 7 bases; bases outside gene matches: 9. This CDR3 is CASTRDREFGYTF. Here the CDR3 DNA reads TGTGCCAGCACCAGAGACAGGGAATTTGGCTACACCTTC. Drawing the rest from reference TRBV5-5 and TRBJ1-2, the complete variable domain is DAGVTQSPTHLIKTRGQQVTLRCSPISGHKSVSWYQQVLGQGPQFIFQYYEKEERGRGNFPDRFSARQFPNYSSELNVNALLLGDSALYLCASTRDREFGYTFGSGTRLTVV.

V gene TRBV9 combines with J gene TRBJ2-2, with TRBD2 identical over 7 bases. The trim removed 4 bases at V and 5 bases at J, leaving 8 bases unmatched. CDR3 length: 15 amino acids. Germline V CDR1 and CDR2: SGDLS, YYNGEE. CDR3 sequence: CASSPLAGVTGELFF. CDR3 DNA sequence: TGTGCCAGCAGCCCTCTGGCGGGGGTTACCGGGGAGCTGTTTTTT. The variable domain in full, completed from reference TRBV9 and TRBJ2-2, reads DSGVTQTPKHLITATGQRVTLRCSPRSGDLSVYWYQQSLDQGLQFLIQYYNGEERAKGNILERFSAQQFPDLHSELNLSSLELGDSALYFCASSPLAGVTGELFFGEGSRLTVL.

The chain carries TRBV9 and TRBJ2-2, with 9 bases aligning to TRBD1. Germline V gene data show CDR1 as SGDLS and CDR2 as YYNGEE. The CDR3 has 16 residues. The junction had 4 bases not matched to a gene; V was cut back by 4 bases and J by 0 bases. This CDR3 is CASSPRTGANTGELFF. For the CDR3, the DNA is TGTGCCAGCAGCCCCCGGACAGGGGCGAACACCGGGGAGCTGTTTTTT.

This sequence joins TRBV6-5 and TRBJ1-6; a weak D match, TRBD1 (6 bases). V gave up 6 bases and J gave up 4 bases, with 10 bases separating them. Per the germline V gene, CDR1 is MNHEY and CDR2 is SVGAGI. This CDR3 is 14 amino acids long. Written as DNA, the CDR3 is TGTGCCAGCAGACAGGGACCTTATAATTCACCCCTCCACTTT. Its translation: CASRQGPYNSPLHF.

The V gene is TRBV2, the J gene TRBJ1-5; 7 bases fit TRBD1. V lost 6 bases and J lost 1; bases outside the gene matches: 9. The CDR3 runs 16 residues. In germline, CDR1 is SNHLY, CDR2 FYNNEI. For the CDR3, the DNA is TGTGCCAGCAGCTCCGGACAGGAGGGGAGCAATCAGCCCCAGCATTTT. It translates to CASSSGQEGSNQPQHF.